This entry describes one T cell receptor beta chain. Antigen: not known. This sample stems from a study of cytomegalovirus exposure and HLA in healthy donors. Overall study findings and caveats: Sequencing likely generated an artifact that appeared as a cluster of highly shared sequence variants. Presence/absence analyses treated sequencing depth as roughly uniform across donors. For cytomegalovirus status, the classifier reportedly gave diagnoses with high specificity and sensitivity. When analyzed later, a missense DCLRE1C variant was found to be linked to TCR beta V- and J-gene trimming.

Amplification used 60 Vbeta primers and 13 Jbeta primers. Measured with immunoSEQ multiplex PCR; TCRdb has only the in-frame clones, and not every one. The repertoire holds tens of thousands of clones, approximately 68% seen once, with approximately 10% in the top ten. The CDR3 length is 14 residues. Trimming removed 5 bases at V and 4 bases at J, with 11 bases between. Germline values: CDR1 SNHLY, CDR2 FYNNEI. This clonotype originated in a woman under 40 in good health and CMV-seronegative. The sample comprised PBMCs. The V and J genes are TRBV2 and TRBJ2-2; D possibly corresponds to TRBD1 (7 bases). CDR3 sequence (DNA): TGTGCCAGCAGTAACAGGGGAGGCACCGGGGAGCTGTTTTTT. Translating it yields CASSNRGGTGELFF. Using reference TRBV2 and TRBJ2-2 for the parts outside the CDR3, the full variable domain is EPEVTQTPSHQVTQMGQEVILRCVPISNHLYFYWYRQILGQKVEFLVSFYNNEISEKSEIFDDQFSVERPDGSNFTLKIRSTKLEDSAMYFCASSNRGGTGELFFGEGSRLTVL.